There are many counts of the clone carrying this T cell receptor (beta chain). The target antigen is unknown. These data originate in a study of naive and memory T cell subsets. The study, taken as a whole, reports: Potentially, T cell activation and differentiation skew this RNA-based measurement.

This CDR3 has 16 residues. Germline V CDR1 and CDR2: LGHDT, YNNKEL (reference sequence). Trimming removed 2 bases at V and 5 bases at J, with 18 bases between. Four PCR rounds used nested alpha and beta constant region primers plus the SP2 primer. TCRdb used MiXCR to reprocess the 5' RACE reads, holding one entry per CDR3 protein. The sample carries about 56,000 distinct CDR3 sequences, 7.6% recorded once. An oligonucleotide containing a UMI was ligated to the 3' end of TCR cDNA. This clonotype was obtained from a female donor in good health. This chain connects TRBV3-1 to TRBJ1-2; no reliable D call. In nucleotides, the CDR3 is TGTGCCAGCAGCCAAAGAGTTCAAATCTTACCTTATGGCTACACCTTC. This codes for CASSQRVQILPYGYTF. Combining the CDR3 with reference TRBV3-1 and TRBJ1-2 gives the whole variable domain DTAVSQTPKYLVTQMGNDKSIKCEQNLGHDTMYWYKQDSKKFLKIMFSYNNKELIINETVPNRFSPKSPDKAHLNLHINSLELGDSAVYFCASSQRVQILPYGYTFGSGTRLTVV.